Given below is one T cell receptor beta chain in context. The antigen is undetermined. TCRdb's table, derived via immunoSEQ multiplex PCR, lists solely in-frame clones and lacks some. This table has fewer than 200,000 clones, approximately 88% appearing once. V dropped 5 bases and J dropped 10 bases, with 14 bases sitting between them. The germline CDR1 and CDR2 sequences are LGHNT and FRNRAP. The CDR3 loop spans 13 amino acids. The sample originates from a study of T cell responses to AZD1222 COVID-19 vaccine. General study findings and limits: Repertoires in all cases were sampled only once the peak T cell response had passed. Clonal diversity was possibly underestimated, and white British individuals and females predominated among donors.

This clonotype originated in an adult who received the AZD1222 COVID-19 vaccine. The material was peripheral blood, obtained 28 days after the second AZD1222 dose. The V and J genes are TRBV12-5 and TRBJ1-4; D is unclear. CDR3 in DNA: TGTGCTAGTGGTCCGGCTCCGACGGGAAAACTGTTTTTT. It is translated as CASGPAPTGKLFF.